This T cell receptor (beta chain) stems from a study of blood T cell repertoires in COVID-19. Study as a whole: The study drew acute and convalescent COVID-19 samples from the United States, Italy and Spain. PBMCs, B-cell-depleted T cells, or T cells provided the cDNA or gDNA that made up the material.

V shed 5 bases and J shed 5 bases, with 23 bases lying between them. CDR1 is SGHAT, CDR2 FQNNGV, per germline. The CDR3 runs to 17 residues. In the study's own analysis: Amplification from reference gene primers served as the basis for estimated nucleated cell counts. Some clones are missing from TCRdb's copy, which holds only in-frame ones; the method was immunoSEQ multiplex PCR. That table is the source of V, J and clone size, and D and trimming were worked out from the DNA. This table has about 87,000 clones, around 87% appearing once. The sequenced sample was peripheral blood. The chain uses TRBV11-2 and TRBJ2-3; the D is unclear. This clonotype originated in a woman of 80 years or more with acute or convalescent COVID-19. CDR3 nucleotide sequence: TGTGCCAGCAGCCCCCTTGTCAGTAAGTTTCCAGGAGATACGCAGTATTTT. Translation: CASSPLVSKFPGDTQYF. The variable domain in full, with the rest retrieved from reference TRBV11-2 and TRBJ2-3, is EAGVAQSPRYKIIEKRQSVAFWCNPISGHATLYWYQQILGQGPKLLIQFQNNGVVDDSQLPKDRFSAERLKGVDSTLKIQPAKLEDSAVYLCASSPLVSKFPGDTQYFGPGTRLTVL.